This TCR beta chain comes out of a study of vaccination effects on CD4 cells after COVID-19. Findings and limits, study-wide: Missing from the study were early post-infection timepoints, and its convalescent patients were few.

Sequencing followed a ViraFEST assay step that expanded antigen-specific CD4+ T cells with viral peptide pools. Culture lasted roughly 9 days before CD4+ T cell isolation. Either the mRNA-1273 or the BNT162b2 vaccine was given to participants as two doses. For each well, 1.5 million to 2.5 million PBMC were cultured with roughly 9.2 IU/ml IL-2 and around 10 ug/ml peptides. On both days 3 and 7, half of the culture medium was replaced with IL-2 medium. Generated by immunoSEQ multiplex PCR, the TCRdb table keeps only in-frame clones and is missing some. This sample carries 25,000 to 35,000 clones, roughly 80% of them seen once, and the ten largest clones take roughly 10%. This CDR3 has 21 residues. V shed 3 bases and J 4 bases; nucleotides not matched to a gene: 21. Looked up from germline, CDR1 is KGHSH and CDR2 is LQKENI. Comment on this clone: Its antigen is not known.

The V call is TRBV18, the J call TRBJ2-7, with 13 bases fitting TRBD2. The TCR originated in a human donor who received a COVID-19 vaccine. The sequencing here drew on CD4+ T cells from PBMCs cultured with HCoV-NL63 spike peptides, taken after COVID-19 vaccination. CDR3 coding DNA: TGTGCCAGCTCACCTACCCAGAGGACAGGGTGGACTAGCGGGGGAGTTTACGAGCAGTACTTC. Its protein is CASSPTQRTGWTSGGVYEQYF.